Listed below are T cell receptor beta chains from one sample, sequenced in a study of technical replicates of blood from a handful of donors. Sequencing was performed with immunoSEQ multiplex PCR; in TCRdb, only in-frame clones are kept and a portion is missing. The sample holds fewer than 90,000 clones, 70% to 90% seen once. Sequenced input: T cells isolated from PBMCs. Receptors were obtained from a human donor in good health. CDR3s include the opening cysteine and the closing phenylalanine or tryptophan. The D gene is left open where the match is weak.

j_gene	d_gene	v_gene	CDR3aa
TRBJ1-5	NA	TRBV11-2	CASSLDFGDNQPQHF
TRBJ1-1	TRBD1	TRBV30	CAWSSGGIGTEAFF
TRBJ2-2	NA	TRBV9	CASSTVLGELFF
TRBJ1-2	NA	TRBV9	CASSDTVGRTSALANYGYTF
TRBJ2-7	NA	TRBV27	CASSPPGRGGSYEQYF
TRBJ1-3	NA	TRBV6-5	CASRLQGIGNTIYF
TRBJ1-3	NA	TRBV7-2	CASSLEGTGNTIYF
TRBJ1-4	TRBD1	TRBV12-5	CASGLDRDSVNEKLFF
TRBJ2-3	TRBD1	TRBV10-3	CATGPGQSTDTQYF
TRBJ2-7	TRBD1	TRBV30	CAGRDSSYEQYF
TRBJ2-7	TRBD2	TRBV19	CASSIGLAGSYEQYF
TRBJ2-7	TRBD2	TRBV7-9	CASSHLRASGMYEQYF
TRBJ1-4	NA	TRBV4-3	CASSQGAVEKLFF
TRBJ2-7	TRBD2	TRBV11-3	CASSLDFPQRTSGSYEQYF
TRBJ2-4	TRBD2	TRBV5-1	CASSLPGGPAKNIQYF
TRBJ2-1	NA	TRBV6-5	CASSYLPPGPNEQFF
TRBJ1-4	NA	TRBV4-1	CASSLIRGSNEKLFF
TRBJ2-2	TRBD2	TRBV9	CASSVALGLNTWELFF
TRBJ2-1	TRBD2	TRBV15	CATSRARTSGPIKYNEQFF
TRBJ2-4	NA	TRBV6-1	CASSEERNIQYF
TRBJ1-3	NA	TRBV29-1	CSVEDQGYTIYF
TRBJ2-5	TRBD1	TRBV7-9	CASSLRQGEVETQYF
TRBJ1-1	NA	TRBV30	CAWSPFRNTEAFF
TRBJ2-7	TRBD1	TRBV6-5	CASTITGGEQYF
TRBJ2-7	TRBD1	TRBV2	CAAQGVQRNGEQYF
TRBJ2-7	TRBD1	TRBV6-1	CASSEVGTGAREQYF
TRBJ2-7	TRBD2	TRBV5-1	CASSLEHLAGLYEQYF
TRBJ2-1	TRBD1	TRBV10-1	CASSDYRDSHTDEQFF
TRBJ1-3	NA	TRBV7-8	CASSLDPGVSGNTIYF
TRBJ1-5	NA	TRBV28	CASSSRVLMHF
TRBJ1-4	NA	TRBV25-1	CASSEVEQGDEKLFF
TRBJ2-3	NA	TRBV10-3	CAISLSTPKPSTDTQYF
NA	NA	TRBV4-3	CASSQALISYEQYF
TRBJ1-2	NA	TRBV10-3	CAISLQDNYGYTF
TRBJ2-2	TRBD2	TRBV6-4	CASSGTSTGELFF
TRBJ2-7	NA	TRBV7-2	CASSLESVTTYEQYF
TRBJ2-7	TRBD2	TRBV7-8	CASSLIFLGSGRIYEQYF
TRBJ2-3	TRBD1	TRBV2	CASSLEQGLDTQYF
TRBJ1-1	NA	TRBV27	CASSWAKNTEAFF
TRBJ1-1	NA	TRBV21-1	CASSLRQGSPADTEAFF
TRBJ2-7	NA	TRBV19	CASSPVEGLLWEQYF
TRBJ1-1	NA	TRBV20-1	CSAQTLSFF
TRBJ2-2	NA	TRBV25-1	CASSEGSSAHGELFF
TRBJ2-5	TRBD2	TRBV28	CASSFGIGAGGETQYF
TRBJ2-1	NA	TRBV7-6	CASSPYSSYNEQFF
TRBJ1-2	NA	TRBV18	CASSSSRVDYGYTF
TRBJ2-7	TRBD1	TRBV15	CATSRGDRGHEQYF
TRBJ2-1	NA	TRBV7-9	CASSLVANYNEQFF
TRBJ2-7	NA	TRBV15	CATGESVNYEQYF
TRBJ2-3	TRBD2	TRBV4-1	CASSHLLAGAGDTQYF
TRBJ2-5	NA	TRBV5-3	CARSLGGVGQETQYF
TRBJ1-3	NA	TRBV5-1	CASSLAGALGGNTIYF
TRBJ2-5	TRBD2	TRBV5-6	CASSLQAGVWETQYF
TRBJ2-1	TRBD2	TRBV7-3	CASSPSSGIYNEQFF
TRBJ2-7	NA	TRBV10-3	CAIREGAYEQYF
TRBJ2-2	NA	TRBV11-3	CASSVPLRPGELFF
TRBJ2-7	NA	TRBV29-1	CSVEVQGYEQYF